This TCR beta chain is from a study of blood T cell repertoires in COVID-19. Source study methods: It was from reference gene primer amplification that nucleated cell counts were estimated. TCRdb's table, derived via immunoSEQ multiplex PCR, lists solely in-frame clones and lacks some. D and trimming come from the DNA, and the V and J calls and clone size come from that table. Of over 65,000 clones detected, 75% to 90% appear once; the ten largest clones hold about 8%. V shed 1 base and J 2 bases; nucleotides not matched to a gene: 1. CDR3 size: 14 residues. Per the germline V gene, CDR1 is KGHSH and CDR2 is LQKENI.

Sequenced: peripheral blood. This rearrangement joins TRBV18 to TRBJ2-5; TRBD1 matches at 7 bases. This sequence originates from a man aged 30-40 years with acute or convalescent COVID-19. The CDR3: CASSPRGQQETQYF. DNA of the CDR3: TGTGCCAGCTCACCACGGGGACAGCAAGAGACCCAGTACTTC.